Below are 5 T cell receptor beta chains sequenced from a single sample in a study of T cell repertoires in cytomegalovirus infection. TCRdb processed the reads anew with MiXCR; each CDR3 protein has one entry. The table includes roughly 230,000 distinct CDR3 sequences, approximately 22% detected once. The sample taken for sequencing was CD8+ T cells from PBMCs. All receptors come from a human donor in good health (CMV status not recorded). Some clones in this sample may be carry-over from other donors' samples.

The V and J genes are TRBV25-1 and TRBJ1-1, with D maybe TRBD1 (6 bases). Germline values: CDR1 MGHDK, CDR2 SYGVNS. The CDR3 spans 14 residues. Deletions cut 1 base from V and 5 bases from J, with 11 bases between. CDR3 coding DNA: TGTGCCAGCAGTGAATTTGGGGGGCTGACTGAAGCTTTCTTT. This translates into CASSEFGGLTEAFF.

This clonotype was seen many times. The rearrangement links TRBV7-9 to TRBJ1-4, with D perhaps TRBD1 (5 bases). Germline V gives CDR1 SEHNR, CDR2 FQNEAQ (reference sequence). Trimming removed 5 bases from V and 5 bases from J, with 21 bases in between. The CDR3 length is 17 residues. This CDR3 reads CASSPGQGYTRNEKLFF. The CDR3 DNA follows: TGTGCCAGCAGCCCCGGACAAGGGTACACGAGAAATGAAAAACTGTTTTTT.

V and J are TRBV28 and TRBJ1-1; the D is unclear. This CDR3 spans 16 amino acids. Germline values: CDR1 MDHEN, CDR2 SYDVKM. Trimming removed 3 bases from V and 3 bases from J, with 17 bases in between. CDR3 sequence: CASSFRSLGTYTEAFF. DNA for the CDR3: TGTGCCAGCAGTTTCCGGTCCCTCGGAACCTACACTGAAGCTTTCTTT.

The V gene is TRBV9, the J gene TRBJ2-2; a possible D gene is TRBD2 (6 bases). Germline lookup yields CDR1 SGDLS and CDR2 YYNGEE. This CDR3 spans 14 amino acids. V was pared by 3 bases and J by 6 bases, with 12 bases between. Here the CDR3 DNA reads TGTGCCAGCAGCGATTTCGGGGAGGCCGGGGAGCTGTTTTTT. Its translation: CASSDFGEAGELFF.

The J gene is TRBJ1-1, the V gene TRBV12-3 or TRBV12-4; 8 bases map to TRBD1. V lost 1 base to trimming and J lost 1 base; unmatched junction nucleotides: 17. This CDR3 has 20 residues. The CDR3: CASSLEVLRAQGARNTEAFF. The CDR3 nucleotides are TGTGCCAGCAGTTTAGAGGTTTTAAGGGCCCAGGGGGCTCGGAACACTGAAGCTTTCTTT.